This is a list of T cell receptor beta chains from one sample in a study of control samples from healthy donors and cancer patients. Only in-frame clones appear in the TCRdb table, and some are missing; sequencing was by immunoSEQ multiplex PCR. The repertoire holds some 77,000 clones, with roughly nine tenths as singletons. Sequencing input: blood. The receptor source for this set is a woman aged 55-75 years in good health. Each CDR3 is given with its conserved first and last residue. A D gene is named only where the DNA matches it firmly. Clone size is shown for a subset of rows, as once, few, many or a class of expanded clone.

CDR3 protein: CASSLGISGGEQFF
CDR3 DNA: TGTGCCAGCAGCTTAGGGATTAGCGGGGGTGAGCAGTTCTTC
D gene: TRBD2
V gene: TRBV7-2
J gene: TRBJ2-1
clone size: -

CDR3 protein: CASSQTSGRDNEQFF
CDR3 DNA: TGTGCCAGCAGCCAGACTAGCGGGAGGGACAATGAGCAGTTCTTC
D gene: TRBD2
V gene: TRBV11-3
J gene: TRBJ2-1
clone size: few

CDR3 protein: CASKGTGKFSGANVLTF
CDR3 DNA: TGTGCCAGCAAGGGGACAGGGAAGTTTTCTGGGGCCAACGTCCTGACTTTC
D gene: TRBD1
V gene: TRBV28
J gene: TRBJ2-6
clone size: -

CDR3 protein: CASSNGQGSNSPLHF
CDR3 DNA: TGCGCCAGCAGCAACGGACAGGGCTCGAATTCACCCCTCCACTTT
D gene: TRBD1
V gene: TRBV5-1
J gene: TRBJ1-6
clone size: -

CDR3 protein: CASSKGQGATEAFF
CDR3 DNA: TGTGCCAGCAGCAAAGGACAGGGTGCCACTGAAGCTTTCTTT
D gene: TRBD1
V gene: TRBV2
J gene: TRBJ1-1
clone size: -

CDR3 protein: CAISEFQGAAYEQYF
CDR3 DNA: TGTGCCATCAGTGAGTTCCAGGGGGCGGCCTACGAGCAGTACTTC
D gene: TRBD1
V gene: TRBV10-3
J gene: TRBJ2-7
clone size: -

CDR3 protein: CASSVAPRDNEQFF
CDR3 DNA: TGTGCCAGCAGTGTAGCGCCTAGGGACAATGAGCAGTTCTTC
D gene: -
V gene: TRBV2
J gene: TRBJ2-1
clone size: -

CDR3 protein: CASREGGSQSEAFF
CDR3 DNA: TGTGCCAGCAGGGAGGGGGGGAGTCAGTCTGAAGCTTTCTTT
D gene: -
V gene: TRBV7-9
J gene: TRBJ1-1
clone size: -

CDR3 protein: CASSPDGGGQYEQYF
CDR3 DNA: TGTGCCAGCAGCCCCGATGGCGGGGGTCAGTACGAGCAGTACTTC
D gene: TRBD2
V gene: TRBV9
J gene: TRBJ2-7
clone size: few

CDR3 protein: CASSSTGLTEAFF
CDR3 DNA: TGTGCCAGTTCCTCCACAGGGCTCACTGAAGCTTTCTTT
D gene: -
V gene: TRBV19
J gene: TRBJ1-1
clone size: -

CDR3 protein: CAISPSGGLSDTQYF
CDR3 DNA: TGTGCCATCAGTCCTAGCGGGGGGTTATCAGATACGCAGTATTTT
D gene: TRBD2
V gene: TRBV10-3
J gene: TRBJ2-3
clone size: once

CDR3 protein: CASSQGGVFAEAFF
CDR3 DNA: TGTGCCAGCAGCCAAGGGGGGGTTTTCGCTGAAGCTTTCTTT
D gene: -
V gene: TRBV3-1/TRBV3-2
J gene: TRBJ1-1
clone size: -

CDR3 protein: CASSYNRDRNEKLFF
CDR3 DNA: TGTGCCAGCAGTTACAACCGGGACAGAAATGAAAAACTGTTTTTT
D gene: TRBD1
V gene: TRBV6-5
J gene: TRBJ1-4
clone size: -

CDR3 protein: CASSSMTREAFF
CDR3 DNA: TGTGCCAGCAGCTCAATGACTAGGGAAGCTTTCTTT
D gene: -
V gene: TRBV11-3
J gene: TRBJ1-1
clone size: -

CDR3 protein: CASSSRQRGGYNEQFF
CDR3 DNA: TGTGCCAGCAGTTCCCGGCAGCGGGGGGGTTACAATGAGCAGTTCTTC
D gene: TRBD2
V gene: TRBV27
J gene: TRBJ2-1
clone size: once

CDR3 protein: CASRDREWGTEAFF
CDR3 DNA: TGTGCCAGCAGAGACAGGGAATGGGGTACTGAAGCTTTCTTT
D gene: TRBD1
V gene: TRBV6-5
J gene: TRBJ1-1
clone size: -

CDR3 protein: CASSHRARRGYTF
CDR3 DNA: TGTGCCAGCAGCCACCGGGCTCGGCGGGGCTACACCTTC
D gene: -
V gene: TRBV11-2
J gene: TRBJ1-2
clone size: -

CDR3 protein: CASGDGNTIYF
CDR3 DNA: TGTGCCTCCGGGGATGGAAACACCATATATTTT
D gene: -
V gene: TRBV12-3/TRBV12-4
J gene: TRBJ1-3
clone size: -

CDR3 protein: CASSLDGTGVAFF
CDR3 DNA: TGCGCCAGCAGCTTGGATGGGACAGGGGTAGCTTTCTTT
D gene: TRBD1
V gene: TRBV5-1
J gene: TRBJ1-1
clone size: -

CDR3 protein: CASEGQGRNTIYF
CDR3 DNA: TGTGCCAGTGAAGGACAGGGGAGAAACACCATATATTTT
D gene: TRBD1
V gene: TRBV19
J gene: TRBJ1-3
clone size: -

CDR3 protein: CASSLPLWREGAGELFF
CDR3 DNA: TGTGCCAGCAGCCTACCCCTTTGGCGGGAGGGCGCCGGGGAGCTGTTTTTT
D gene: TRBD2
V gene: TRBV7-8
J gene: TRBJ2-2
clone size: -

CDR3 protein: CASRESGGADTQYF
CDR3 DNA: TGTGCCAGCAGAGAGAGCGGGGGGGCAGATACGCAGTATTTT
D gene: TRBD2
V gene: TRBV6-5
J gene: TRBJ2-3
clone size: -

CDR3 protein: CASSLLGSGANVLTF
CDR3 DNA: TGTGCCAGCAGTTTATTAGGCTCTGGGGCCAACGTCCTGACTTTC
D gene: -
V gene: TRBV27
J gene: TRBJ2-6
clone size: -

CDR3 protein: CASRSGGGSYEQYF
CDR3 DNA: TGTGCCAGCAGAAGCGGGGGGGGCTCCTACGAGCAGTACTTC
D gene: TRBD2
V gene: TRBV28
J gene: TRBJ2-7
clone size: -

CDR3 protein: CASSFRASANTEAFF
CDR3 DNA: TGTGCCAGCTCATTTCGGGCAAGCGCGAACACTGAAGCTTTCTTT
D gene: -
V gene: TRBV18
J gene: TRBJ1-1
clone size: -

CDR3 protein: CASSPPSDWFNQFF
CDR3 DNA: TGTGCCAGCAGCCCACCCTCGGACTGGTTTAATCAGTTCTTC
D gene: -
V gene: TRBV7-2
J gene: TRBJ2-1
clone size: -

CDR3 protein: CASSLLAGYEQYF
CDR3 DNA: TGTGCCAGCAGCTTATTAGCAGGCTACGAGCAGTACTTC
D gene: -
V gene: TRBV7-3
J gene: TRBJ2-7
clone size: -

CDR3 protein: CASSVAVWATNTGELFF
CDR3 DNA: TGTGCCAGCAGCGTAGCTGTGTGGGCGACGAACACCGGGGAGCTGTTTTTT
D gene: -
V gene: TRBV9
J gene: TRBJ2-2
clone size: -

CDR3 protein: CASSDRGGGYGYTF
CDR3 DNA: TGTGCCAGTAGTGATCGGGGCGGCGGCTATGGCTACACCTTC
D gene: -
V gene: TRBV19
J gene: TRBJ1-2
clone size: -

CDR3 protein: CASSLAERQGHSPLHF
CDR3 DNA: TGCGCCAGCAGCTTGGCCGAGAGGCAGGGGCACTCACCCCTCCACTTT
D gene: -
V gene: TRBV5-1
J gene: TRBJ1-6
clone size: -

CDR3 protein: CASSFARGGKLFF
CDR3 DNA: TGTGCCAGCAGTTTCGCCAGGGGGGGGAAACTGTTTTTT
D gene: TRBD1
V gene: TRBV12-3/TRBV12-4
J gene: TRBJ1-4
clone size: -

CDR3 protein: CSASRTAGVADTQYF
CDR3 DNA: TGCAGTGCTAGTCGAACAGCGGGAGTGGCAGATACGCAGTATTTT
D gene: TRBD2
V gene: TRBV20-1
J gene: TRBJ2-3
clone size: few

CDR3 protein: CASSHSGSIAYNEQFF
CDR3 DNA: TGTGCCAGCAGCCACTCGGGGTCAATCGCCTACAATGAGCAGTTCTTC
D gene: -
V gene: TRBV3-1/TRBV3-2
J gene: TRBJ2-1
clone size: -

CDR3 protein: CASSFSGRSTDTQYF
CDR3 DNA: TGTGCCAGCAGCTTTAGCGGGAGAAGCACAGATACGCAGTATTTT
D gene: TRBD2
V gene: TRBV9
J gene: TRBJ2-3
clone size: few

CDR3 protein: CASSTTQGPDYGYTF
CDR3 DNA: TGTGCCAGCTCAACTACCCAGGGACCTGACTATGGCTACACCTTC
D gene: -
V gene: TRBV18
J gene: TRBJ1-2
clone size: once

CDR3 protein: CASSLVLGNTEAFF
CDR3 DNA: TGTGCCAGCAGCTTAGTTCTGGGAAACACTGAAGCTTTCTTT
D gene: -
V gene: TRBV7-9
J gene: TRBJ1-1
clone size: -

CDR3 protein: CAGTATNEKLFF
CDR3 DNA: TGTGCGGGGACAGCAACTAATGAAAAACTGTTTTTT
D gene: TRBD1
V gene: TRBV7-9
J gene: TRBJ1-4
clone size: -

CDR3 protein: CATSGLAGAVWDEQFF
CDR3 DNA: TGTGCCACCAGTGGACTAGCGGGAGCAGTTTGGGATGAGCAGTTCTTC
D gene: TRBD2
V gene: TRBV24-1
J gene: TRBJ2-1
clone size: -

CDR3 protein: CASSLLVGGAGEQYF
CDR3 DNA: TGTGCCAGCAGCTTGCTTGTCGGGGGGGCGGGAGAGCAGTACTTC
D gene: TRBD2
V gene: TRBV7-2
J gene: TRBJ2-7
clone size: -

CDR3 protein: CASSQDLNTEAFF
CDR3 DNA: TGTGCCAGCAGCCAAGATTTGAACACTGAAGCTTTCTTT
D gene: -
V gene: TRBV3-1/TRBV3-2
J gene: TRBJ1-1
clone size: -

CDR3 protein: CASSPLDRGHNSPLHF
CDR3 DNA: TGTGCCAGCTCACCGCTCGACAGGGGGCATAATTCACCCCTCCACTTT
D gene: TRBD1
V gene: TRBV18
J gene: TRBJ1-6
clone size: -

CDR3 protein: CASSPLRVNYGYTF
CDR3 DNA: TGTGCCAGCAGCCCTCTTCGGGTCAACTATGGCTACACCTTC
D gene: -
V gene: TRBV7-2
J gene: TRBJ1-2
clone size: -

CDR3 protein: CASSLEHRYPLQPQHF
CDR3 DNA: TGTGCCAGCAGCTTAGAGCACCGCTACCCCCTTCAGCCCCAGCATTTT
D gene: -
V gene: TRBV7-2
J gene: TRBJ1-5
clone size: -

CDR3 protein: CSASRASGYNEQFF
CDR3 DNA: TGCAGTGCTAGTCGGGCGAGCGGCTACAATGAGCAGTTCTTC
D gene: -
V gene: TRBV20-1
J gene: TRBJ2-1
clone size: -

CDR3 protein: CASSLGGLVWNSPLHF
CDR3 DNA: TGTGCCAGCAGCTTAGGGGGTTTGGTATGGAATTCACCCCTCCACTTT
D gene: -
V gene: TRBV7-9
J gene: TRBJ1-6
clone size: -

CDR3 protein: CASSLMGHNPALGANVLTF
CDR3 DNA: TGTGCCAGCAGCTTAATGGGGCACAACCCTGCTCTGGGAGCCAACGTCCTGACTTTC
D gene: -
V gene: TRBV7-3
J gene: TRBJ2-6
clone size: -

CDR3 protein: CASSTYYEQYF
CDR3 DNA: TGTGCCAGCAGTACCTACTACGAGCAGTACTTC
D gene: -
V gene: TRBV6-2/TRBV6-3
J gene: TRBJ2-7
clone size: -

CDR3 protein: CASSSDGGEAFF
CDR3 DNA: TGCGCCAGCAGCTCGGATGGCGGTGAAGCTTTCTTT
D gene: -
V gene: TRBV5-1
J gene: TRBJ1-1
clone size: -

CDR3 protein: CASSFGGRVHTGELFF
CDR3 DNA: TGTGCCAGCAGCTTCGGCGGGAGAGTTCACACCGGGGAGCTGTTTTTT
D gene: TRBD2
V gene: TRBV7-2
J gene: TRBJ2-2
clone size: -

CDR3 protein: CASRSSLATGSTDTQYF
CDR3 DNA: TGTGCCAGCAGATCATCTCTAGCGACTGGTAGCACAGATACGCAGTATTTT
D gene: -
V gene: TRBV28
J gene: TRBJ2-3
clone size: -

CDR3 protein: CASSLARAVLKAEAFF
CDR3 DNA: TGTGCCAGCAGCTTAGCCCGGGCGGTCCTAAAGGCTGAAGCTTTCTTT
D gene: -
V gene: TRBV7-8
J gene: TRBJ1-1
clone size: -

CDR3 protein: CASSLRVLRDSNQPQHF
CDR3 DNA: TGTGCCAGTAGCCTCAGGGTATTGAGGGATAGCAATCAGCCCCAGCATTTT
D gene: -
V gene: TRBV19
J gene: TRBJ1-5
clone size: -

CDR3 protein: CASSLALGLGTQYF
CDR3 DNA: TGCGCCAGCAGCTTGGCCTTGGGGCTAGGCACGCAGTATTTT
D gene: -
V gene: TRBV5-1
J gene: TRBJ2-3
clone size: -

CDR3 protein: CATKAARGSYEQYF
CDR3 DNA: TGTGCCACCAAGGCAGCCCGAGGCTCCTACGAGCAGTACTTC
D gene: -
V gene: TRBV28
J gene: TRBJ2-7
clone size: once

CDR3 protein: CSARSGDEQYF
CDR3 DNA: TGCAGTGCTAGATCCGGGGACGAGCAGTACTTC
D gene: -
V gene: TRBV20-1
J gene: TRBJ2-7
clone size: -